The 32 T cell receptor beta chains below all came from one sample that was sequenced in a study of blood T cells in healthy people across ages. The authors ran a second PCR of about 6 to 11 cycles using a sample-barcoded 5' primer and a J-beta primer mix. From the 5' RACE reads, TCRdb called clonotypes with MiXCR, one entry per CDR3 protein. The sample holds 1.5 million to 2 million distinct CDR3 sequences; 28% are singletons and the top ten take roughly 8%. The sequencing sample was made of blood. These receptors were collected from a woman in her 30s in good health.

The CDR3, as DNA: TGTGCCAGCAGCCCAGCCGAGACGCGGCAAGAGACCCAGTACTTC. This sequence encodes CASSPAETRQETQYF. This sequence joins TRBV12-3 or TRBV12-4 and TRBJ2-5; D not resolved. V lost 6 bases, J lost 2 bases, and 16 bases lay in between. This CDR3 contains 15 residues.

There are many counts of this clonotype. The chain has TRBV6-1 and TRBJ2-5, with 9 bases identical to TRBD2. The CDR3 is made up of 15 amino acids. J gave up 1 base and V 3 bases, and 3 bases lay outside the gene matches. The germline V gene encodes CDR1 MNHNS and CDR2 SASEGT. In DNA form, the CDR3 reads TGTGCCAGCAGTGAGGAGACTAGCGGCCAAGAGACCCAGTACTTC. It is translated as CASSEETSGQETQYF.

This clonotype has just a few counts. V usage is TRBV6-5 and J usage is TRBJ1-1; D unclear. The germline V gene encodes CDR1 MNHEY and CDR2 SVGAGI. The V end was cut by 2 bases, the J end by 7 bases, with 11 bases between. The CDR3 contains 13 residues. The CDR3 is CASSYDPAGEAFF. The CDR3 DNA is TGTGCCAGCAGTTACGATCCTGCGGGTGAAGCTTTCTTT.

This clonotype was seen at least ten times. This chain uses TRBV7-9 with TRBJ1-2, with 10 bases lining up with TRBD1. The CDR3 contains 15 residues. Germline lookup yields CDR1 SEHNR and CDR2 FQNEAQ (reference sequence). J lost 2 bases, V lost 5 bases, and 5 bases had no gene match. The DNA for the CDR3 is TGTGCCAGCAGCCCCTTGGGACAGGGGAACTATGGCTACACCTTC. Amino acid sequence: CASSPLGQGNYGYTF.

This clonotype was seen ten or more times. This chain uses TRBV3-1 with TRBJ1-2; D is uncertain. Trimming took off 1 base at V and 4 bases at J, with 10 bases between the two ends. The CDR3 is 14 amino acids. CDR1 and CDR2 from the germline V gene are LGHDT and YNNKEL (reference sequence). The CDR3 bases are TGTGCCAGCAGCCAAGGAAATGCTTTCTATGGCTACACCTTC. Amino acids: CASSQGNAFYGYTF. Complete variable domain (other parts from reference TRBV3-1 and TRBJ1-2): DTAVSQTPKYLVTQMGNDKSIKCEQNLGHDTMYWYKQDSKKFLKIMFSYNNKELIINETVPNRFSPKSPDKAHLNLHINSLELGDSAVYFCASSQGNAFYGYTFGSGTRLTVV.

This clonotype was detected only a few times. This sequence joins TRBV18 and TRBJ1-5; D is uncertain. Trimming removed 2 bases from V and 5 bases from J, with 10 bases in between. Germline V gives CDR1 KGHSH, CDR2 LQKENI. There are 14 residues in the CDR3. CDR3 DNA sequence: TGTGCCAGCTCACCAAGCGGGGAGCATCAGCCCCAGCATTTT. Translation gives CASSPSGEHQPQHF.

This clonotype came up a few times. The V gene is TRBV21-1, the J gene TRBJ2-7. TRBV21-1 is shown as a pseudogene. CDR3 length: 12 amino acids. CDR3 amino acids: CASGGPFDERYF. The CDR3, as DNA: TGTGCCAGCGGCGGACCATTTGACGAGCGGTACTTC.

This clonotype was counted a few times. The chain carries TRBV20-1 and TRBJ2-7; 8 positions match TRBD2. CDR3 length equals 15 residues. Looked up from germline, CDR1 is DFQATT and CDR2 is SNEGSKA (reference sequence). After removal of 3 bases from V and 6 bases from J, the junction contained 13 bases not matched to a gene. CDR3 DNA sequence: TGCAGTGCTAGCGATCCCGGGAGGGCCTTAGCCGAGCAGTACTTC. Amino acids: CSASDPGRALAEQYF.

As to this clonotype: This could be a read error, since a much larger clone is one nucleotide away. The rearrangement joins TRBV29-1 to TRBJ2-1, with TRBD1 as a possible D gene (7 bases). The J call is uncertain, as TRBJ2-7 better fits the DNA end. CDR3 length: 16 residues. Germline CDR1 SQVTM, CDR2 ANQGSEA. DNA of the CDR3: TGCAGCGTTCCACAGGGGAGCGGGTCCTCCTACAATGAGCAGTACTTC. It specifies CSVPQGSGSSYNEQYF.

This clonotype was recorded many times. This sequence joins TRBV5-1 and TRBJ2-7; 8 nucleotides agree with TRBD1. Losses at the gene ends were 4 bases for V and 4 bases for J; bases not matched to a gene: 4. CDR3 length: 13 residues. CDR1 and CDR2 from the germline V gene are SGHRS and YFSETQ. The CDR3 protein is CASSDDRGYEQYF. The CDR3 DNA sequence: TGCGCCAGCAGCGATGACAGGGGTTACGAGCAGTACTTC. Drawing the rest from reference TRBV5-1 and TRBJ2-7, the complete variable domain is KAGVTQTPRYLIKTRGQQVTLSCSPISGHRSVSWYQQTPGQGLQFLFEYFSETQRNKGNFPGRFSGRQFSNSRSEMNVSTLELGDSALYLCASSDDRGYEQYFGPGTRLTVT.

There are many counts of this clonotype. The rearrangement joins TRBV28 to TRBJ1-5; D might be TRBD1 (6 bases). With 6 bases removed from V and 4 bases from J, the gap between germline ends came to 16 bases. The length of the CDR3 is 15 residues. CDR1 is MDHEN, CDR2 SYDVKM, per germline. CDR3 DNA sequence: TGTGCCAGCAGCCCCCCAACAGGGATAAATCAGCCCCAGCATTTT. Translation: CASSPPTGINQPQHF.

J is TRBJ2-3 and V is TRBV3-1, with D possibly TRBD1 on 7 matching bases. Germline loops: CDR1 LGHDT, CDR2 YNNKEL (reference sequence). The CDR3 is made up of 15 amino acids. The ends were cut back, 7 bases at V and 6 bases at J, with 20 bases in the middle. CDR3 sequence (DNA): TGTGCCAGCACTCCCGACAGGGCGGGATCCGATACGCAGTATTTT. This codes for CASTPDRAGSDTQYF.

This clonotype appeared a few times. CDR3 bases: TGCAGTGCTTGGACAGCCGCCCTGTCCCCGGGGATTGGAGCTTTCTTT. This codes for CSAWTAALSPGIGAFF. The chain joins TRBV20-1 to TRBJ1-1; D may be TRBD1 (6 bases). Per germline, CDR1 DFQATT and CDR2 SNEGSKA (reference sequence). V lost 5 bases to trimming and J lost 10 bases, with 29 bases between them. This CDR3 region has 16 residues.

This rearrangement joins TRBV30 to TRBJ2-7; TRBD2 might be the D (6 bases). Looked up from germline, CDR1 is GTSNPN and CDR2 is SVGIG (reference sequence). The length of the CDR3 is 14 residues. V was cut by 3 bases and J by 2 bases, with 14 bases left in between. CDR3 loop: CAWRVNSGTYEQYF. In DNA, the CDR3 is TGTGCCTGGAGGGTAAATAGCGGTACCTACGAGCAGTACTTC.

The chain joins TRBV20-1 to TRBJ1-4; D is perhaps TRBD1 (5 bases). The CDR3 is made up of 14 amino acids. V was pared by 6 bases and J by 7 bases, with 18 bases between. The germline CDR1 and CDR2 sequences are DFQATT and SNEGSKA (reference sequence). CDR3: CSALGRERSEKLFF. The CDR3 DNA sequence: TGCAGTGCCCTGGGGCGGGAACGTAGTGAAAAACTGTTTTTT.

In this sample, this clonotype turned up many times. This sequence joins TRBV7-9 and TRBJ2-7; D not resolved. Between the trimmed V and J ends, which lost 1 base and 3 bases, there was a span of 16 bases. Germline V lookup: CDR1 SEHNR, CDR2 FQNEAQ (reference sequence). There are 16 residues in the CDR3. The CDR3 DNA is TGTGCCAGCAGCTTAGAATTTGGCAGAAGTGACTACGAGCAGTACTTC. This sequence encodes CASSLEFGRSDYEQYF.

This clonotype was observed a handful of times. The chain links TRBV29-1 to TRBJ1-1; tentative D call: TRBD1 (5 bases). Germline V gives CDR1 SQVTM, CDR2 ANQGSEA. Trimming took 6 bases from V and 2 from J, leaving 10 bases between them. This CDR3 comprises 12 residues. The CDR3 reads CSVGEGNTEAFF. The CDR3, as DNA: TGCAGCGTAGGGGAGGGAAACACTGAAGCTTTCTTT.

The chain is built from TRBV29-1 and TRBJ1-2; the D gene is possibly TRBD1 (6 bases). This CDR3 has 14 amino acids. V lost 5 bases and J 6 bases, leaving 19 bases between the germline ends. Germline assignment: CDR1 SQVTM and CDR2 ANQGSEA. CDR3 in amino acids: CSVQIRGPYDGYTF. Written as DNA, the CDR3 is TGCAGCGTTCAAATCAGGGGACCATACGATGGCTACACCTTC. Supplemented by reference TRBV29-1 and TRBJ1-2, the full variable domain reads SAVISQKPSRDICQRGTSLTIQCQVDSQVTMMFWYRQQPGQSLTLIATANQGSEATYESGFVIDKFPISRPNLTFSTLTVSNMSPEDSSIYLCSVQIRGPYDGYTFGSGTRLTVV.

V gene TRBV2 combines with J gene TRBJ1-5; perhaps TRBD1 as D (6 bases). The CDR3 has 16 amino acids. Looked up from germline, CDR1 is SNHLY and CDR2 is FYNNEI. Trimming removed 8 bases at V and 1 base at J, with 18 bases between. CDR3 protein: CASADRKWKSNQPQHF. The CDR3, as DNA: TGTGCCAGCGCTGACAGGAAGTGGAAAAGCAATCAGCCCCAGCATTTT.

The rearrangement uses TRBV10-3 and TRBJ2-5; 12 bases fit TRBD1. The germline gives CDR1 ENHRY, CDR2 SYGVKD. J was trimmed by 5 bases and V by 6 bases; bases with no gene match: 10. The CDR3 covers 16 residues. CDR3 nucleotide sequence: TGTGCCATCAGGACCTCAGGGACAGGGGGCTTCGAGACCCAGTACTTC. Translation: CAIRTSGTGGFETQYF.

This clonotype is a singleton in its sample. This chain joins TRBV12-3 or TRBV12-4 and TRBJ2-2, with 9 positions matching TRBD2. Trimming removed 3 bases from V and 5 bases from J; junction bases left unmatched: 4. The CDR3 runs 15 residues. CDR3 bases: TGTGCCAGCAGTTTTGCGGGGGGGCTGACCGGGGAGCTGTTTTTT. Residues: CASSFAGGLTGELFF.

This clonotype was seen many times. The CDR3 reads CASSPGTPWLETQYF. The CDR3 DNA sequence: TGTGCCAGCAGCCCAGGGACTCCTTGGCTAGAGACCCAGTACTTC. This chain links TRBV7-9 with TRBJ2-5, with D perhaps matching TRBD2 (6 bases). CDR1 is SEHNR and CDR2 is FQNEAQ in the germline V gene (reference sequence). CDR3 size: 15 residues. Trimming took off 5 bases at V and 4 bases at J, with 17 bases between the two ends. Together with reference TRBV7-9 and TRBJ2-5, the CDR3 gives the full variable domain: DTGVSQNPRHKITKRGQNVTFRCDPISEHNRLYWYRQTLGQGPEFLTYFQNEAQLEKSRLLSDRFSAERPKGSFSTLEIQRTEQGDSAMYLCASSPGTPWLETQYFGPGTRLLVL.

This chain joins TRBV21-1 and TRBJ1-4. TRBV21-1 is labeled a pseudogene. The CDR3 consists of 13 residues. The CDR3 DNA reads as TGTGCCAGAAAACGGGATGGGAATGAAAAACTGTTTTTT. It translates to CARKRDGNEKLFF.

This clonotype has only a few counts. V and J are TRBV12-5 and TRBJ2-1; the match to TRBD1 covers 8 bases. The CDR3 is 13 residues long. Germline assignment: CDR1 LGHNT and CDR2 FRNRAP. Trimming cost V 1 base and J 12 bases; bases outside gene matches: 5. The CDR3 DNA reads as TGTGCTAGTGGTTTGGAAGAGGGGACAGGGCAGTTCTTC. Protein sequence: CASGLEEGTGQFF.

This clonotype was picked up many times. The V gene is TRBV20-1, the J gene TRBJ2-1; 8 bases fit TRBD2. The length of the CDR3 is 16 residues. V was pared by 1 base and J by 8 bases, with 13 bases of the junction left unmatched. The germline gives CDR1 DFQATT, CDR2 SNEGSKA (reference sequence). The CDR3 bases are TGCAGTGCTAGAGGGATTAGGGCGCGGGGGGCGGATGAGCAGTTCTTC. Translating it yields CSARGIRARGADEQFF.

This clonotype was counted a few times. This sequence joins TRBV7-3 and TRBJ1-4, with D perhaps TRBD1 (5 bases). In germline, CDR1 is SGHTA, CDR2 FQGTGA. Trimming pared 4 bases from V and 8 bases from J, leaving 17 bases between. This CDR3 region has 15 residues. The CDR3 DNA is TGTGCCAGCAGCTCCCCATCGGGACGCCTGGAAAAACTGTTTTTT. Translating gives CASSSPSGRLEKLFF.

The chain has TRBV12-3 or TRBV12-4 and TRBJ2-2; D perhaps matches TRBD1 (6 bases). This CDR3 has 15 amino acids. Between the trimmed V and J ends, which lost 6 bases and 5 bases, there was a span of 16 bases. CDR3 in amino acids: CASSLEQGFTGELFF. The DNA of the CDR3 is TGTGCCAGCAGCCTCGAACAGGGATTTACCGGGGAGCTGTTTTTT.

This clonotype was detected ten times or more. This chain links TRBV30 with TRBJ2-7, with D maybe TRBD1 (5 bases). The CDR3 is made up of 13 amino acids. Trimming removed 2 bases at V and 2 bases at J, with 10 bases between. Germline V gene data show CDR1 as GTSNPN and CDR2 as SVGIG (reference sequence). The DNA for the CDR3 is TGTGCCTGGAGTCTGGGGCCAACCTACGAGCAGTACTTC. This encodes CAWSLGPTYEQYF.

This rearrangement joins TRBV7-2 to TRBJ2-3, with 11 positions matching TRBD2. The V gene's germline CDR1 is SGHTA and CDR2 FQGNSA. V shed 6 bases, J shed 6 bases, and the junction held 8 bases outside the gene matches. This CDR3 has 15 amino acids. The CDR3 protein is CASRPGTSGPDTQYF. The CDR3 DNA follows: TGTGCCAGCAGACCTGGGACTAGCGGCCCCGATACGCAGTATTTT. Filled out from reference TRBV7-2 and TRBJ2-3, the complete variable domain reads GAGVSQSPSNKVTEKGKDVELRCDPISGHTALYWYRQSLGQGLEFLIYFQGNSAPDKSGLPSDRFSAERTGGSVSTLTIQRTQQEDSAVYLCASRPGTSGPDTQYFGPGTRLTVL.

This clonotype was counted between two and nine times. The chain uses TRBV5-5 and TRBJ2-1; 7 positions agree with TRBD2. The V gene's germline CDR1 is SGHKS and CDR2 YYEKEE (reference sequence). The junction had 9 bases not matched to a gene; V was cut back by 3 bases and J by 0 bases. The CDR3 is 17 residues long. CDR3 in DNA: TGTGCCAGCAGCTCGTCTGTAGCGGGTAGCTCCTACAATGAGCAGTTCTTC. Encoded protein: CASSSSVAGSSYNEQFF.

This clonotype was picked up a small number of times. The chain combines TRBV28 with TRBJ2-1, with 9 bases lining up with TRBD2. From germline, CDR1 is MDHEN and CDR2 SYDVKM. The CDR3 length is 14 residues. J lost 5 bases, V lost 6 bases, and 5 bases had no gene match. This CDR3 reads CASRGSGGHNEQFF. CDR3 nucleotides: TGTGCCAGCAGGGGTAGCGGGGGCCACAATGAGCAGTTCTTC.

The CDR3 loop is CASSEWDRAKDTQYF. CDR3 coding DNA: TGCGCCAGCAGTGAATGGGACAGGGCAAAAGATACGCAGTATTTT. The rearrangement links TRBV10-2 to TRBJ2-3; 9 bases agree with TRBD1. The germline V gene encodes CDR1 WSHSY and CDR2 SAAADI. The trim removed 3 bases at V and 5 bases at J, leaving 6 bases unmatched. The CDR3 is 15 amino acids.